These T cell receptor beta chains were read from a single sample in a study of blood T cells in healthy people across ages. TCRdb processed the 5' RACE reads anew with MiXCR; each CDR3 protein has one entry. The sample lists 700,000 to 900,000 distinct CDR3 sequences; under 30% were seen once. The sample also formed part of further work on T cells of mothers and their children.

Source material: blood. The source is a boy younger than 18 in good health. Both conserved end residues are part of each CDR3. Fields, in order: D gene, V gene, clone size, J gene, CDR3 DNA, CDR3 protein. A D gene is named only where the DNA matches it firmly. Size tells how often a clone was seen (once, few, many) or the class of an expanded clone, and some rows leave it out.

D: TRBD2
V: TRBV29-1
size: few
J: TRBJ2-4
DNA: TGCAGCGTTCGCCGGGGTAGCGGGACCAAAAACATTCAGTACTTC
CDR3: CSVRRGSGTKNIQYF

D: -
V: TRBV12-5
size: -
J: TRBJ1-1
DNA: TGTGCTAGTGGTTTGGTCGTTTGGGGTGTTGGCATGAACACTGAAGCTTTCTTT
CDR3: CASGLVVWGVGMNTEAFF

D: TRBD2
V: TRBV12-3/TRBV12-4
size: -
J: TRBJ2-7
DNA: TGTGCCAGCAGCCCCCCGGGGGGGAATCTCCACTACGAGCAGTACTTC
CDR3: CASSPPGGNLHYEQYF

D: -
V: TRBV3-1
size: -
J: TRBJ1-4
DNA: TGTGCCAGCAGCCGCCCGGAAGCCGACAATGAAAAACTGTTTTTT
CDR3: CASSRPEADNEKLFF

D: -
V: TRBV12-3/TRBV12-4
size: few
J: TRBJ2-6
DNA: TGTGCCAGCACCCATCGGACCTCTGGGGCCAACGTCCTGACTTTC
CDR3: CASTHRTSGANVLTF

D: TRBD1
V: TRBV28
size: -
J: TRBJ2-1
DNA: TGTGCCAGCAGAGGGACAGCTCCCAGCTCCTACAATGAGCAGTTCTTC
CDR3: CASRGTAPSSYNEQFF

D: TRBD1
V: TRBV28
size: -
J: TRBJ1-4
DNA: TGTGCCAGCAGTCGGACAGGCGTCCTCGATGAAAAACTGTTTTTT
CDR3: CASSRTGVLDEKLFF

D: -
V: TRBV11-2
size: -
J: TRBJ1-2
DNA: TGTGCCAGCAGCTTACCTAAGGGGGTATCGTTCTATGGCTACGCCTTC
CDR3: CASSLPKGVSFYGYAF

D: -
V: TRBV7-2
size: few
J: TRBJ1-5
DNA: TGTGCCAGCAGCTTAGTACCAGGGGATCAGCCCCAGCATTTT
CDR3: CASSLVPGDQPQHF

D: -
V: TRBV29-1
size: few
J: TRBJ2-1
DNA: TGCAGCGTTGATTTGGGGTCCGGGGAGAATGAGCAGTTCTTC
CDR3: CSVDLGSGENEQFF

D: TRBD1
V: TRBV20-1
size: -
J: TRBJ2-4
DNA: TGCAGTGCTAGTCCCGGACAGGGGGCCAAAAACATTCAGTACTTC
CDR3: CSASPGQGAKNIQYF

D: -
V: TRBV7-3
size: -
J: TRBJ2-6
DNA: TGTGCCAGCAGCCTCCTCGGGGGCAGGCTCTCTGGGGCCAACGTCCTGACTTTC
CDR3: CASSLLGGRLSGANVLTF

D: -
V: TRBV3-1
size: few
J: TRBJ2-5
DNA: TGTGCCAGCAGCCAAGATTGGGAGACCCGGTACTTC
CDR3: CASSQDWETRYF

D: -
V: TRBV28
size: -
J: TRBJ2-7
DNA: TGTGCCAGCAGCCCCGGGGCGGTCGCCTACGAGCAGTACTTC
CDR3: CASSPGAVAYEQYF

D: -
V: TRBV5-1
size: -
J: TRBJ1-4
DNA: TGCGCCAGCAGCCTCTACCGGGAAAACTGGTATGAAAAACTGTTTTTT
CDR3: CASSLYRENWYEKLFF

D: TRBD1
V: TRBV9
size: few
J: TRBJ2-5
DNA: TGTGCCAGCAGCCTACGGGACAGGGGGGGCGAGACCCAGTACTTC
CDR3: CASSLRDRGGETQYF

D: -
V: TRBV20-1
size: few
J: TRBJ2-1
DNA: TGCAGTGCCAAGGTTCCCTACAATGAGCAGTTCTTC
CDR3: CSAKVPYNEQFF

D: -
V: TRBV5-1
size: -
J: TRBJ2-7
DNA: TGCGCCAGCAGCTTGCAGGGCGGGCCTTTGAAGCAGTACTTC
CDR3: CASSLQGGPLKQYF

D: -
V: TRBV2
size: -
J: TRBJ2-1
DNA: TGTGCCAGCACCGGAGTGCCTTACAATGAGCAGTTCTTC
CDR3: CASTGVPYNEQFF

D: -
V: TRBV5-1
size: -
J: TRBJ1-5
DNA: TGCGCCAGCAGCTTGGAGGGTGGTGGGGGCAGTCAGCCCCAGCATTTT
CDR3: CASSLEGGGGSQPQHF

D: TRBD1
V: TRBV29-1
size: -
J: TRBJ2-6
DNA: TGCAGCGCCCTACAGGGGTGGGTATCTGGGGCCAACGTCCTGACTTTC
CDR3: CSALQGWVSGANVLTF

D: -
V: TRBV6-2/TRBV6-3
size: few
J: TRBJ2-1
DNA: TGTGCCAGCAGTTACCTGGGGGCCCCTACGTACAATGAGCAGTTCTTC
CDR3: CASSYLGAPTYNEQFF

D: -
V: TRBV29-1
size: few
J: TRBJ2-3
DNA: TGCAGCGCTACTCTTGAGGACGCCATACAGAATACGCAGTATTTT
CDR3: CSATLEDAIQNTQYF

D: -
V: TRBV12-3/TRBV12-4
size: -
J: TRBJ2-7
DNA: TGTGCCAGCAGTTTAGCGGGGGCTGACGAGCAGTACTTC
CDR3: CASSLAGADEQYF

D: TRBD2
V: TRBV7-6
size: -
J: TRBJ2-5
DNA: TGTGCCAGCAGCTCAACACTAGCGGGGTATCAAGAGACCCAGTACTTC
CDR3: CASSSTLAGYQETQYF

D: -
V: TRBV4-1
size: -
J: TRBJ1-5
DNA: TGCGCCAGCAGCCAAGATTGGAAGGCTAGTATGCAGCCCCAGCATTTT
CDR3: CASSQDWKASMQPQHF

D: -
V: TRBV12-3/TRBV12-4
size: few
J: TRBJ1-2
DNA: TGTGCCCCAATGGAGACCAACTATGGCTACACCTTC
CDR3: CAPMETNYGYTF

D: TRBD1
V: TRBV10-3
size: -
J: TRBJ2-7
DNA: TGTGCCTTCTCCGATGGGGACAGGTCGACCGAGCAGTACTTC
CDR3: CAFSDGDRSTEQYF

D: -
V: TRBV27
size: few
J: TRBJ2-5
DNA: TGTGCCAGCAGTCCTATTGAAAGCTTGGAGGAGACCCAGTACTTC
CDR3: CASSPIESLEETQYF